The 11 T cell receptor beta chains below come from one sample, sequenced in a study of blood T cell repertoires in COVID-19. Libraries were prepared by immunoSEQ multiplex PCR; TCRdb keeps only in-frame clonotypes and omits some of them. Of 70,000 or so clones detected, under 85% appear once; the ten largest clones hold about 16%. Sample: peripheral blood. Receptor source: a man between 60 and 75 years old with COVID-19, enrolled during active disease.

The chain recombines TRBV29-1 with TRBJ2-1; tentative D call: TRBD2 (5 bases). The CDR3 has 13 amino acids. Per the germline V gene, CDR1 is SQVTM and CDR2 is ANQGSEA. The ends were cut back, 5 bases at V and 1 base at J, with 9 bases in the middle. The CDR3 DNA reads TGCAGCGTTACTAGGGTTTCCTACAATGAGCAGTTCTTC. It codes for CSVTRVSYNEQFF.

The CDR3 loop is CASSLFLLAGGNGTQYF. DNA for the CDR3: TGTGCCAGCAGCTTATTTTTGCTAGCGGGGGGGAATGGTACGCAGTATTTT. The rearrangement uses TRBV7-6 and TRBJ2-3; 12 bases align to TRBD2. This CDR3 is 17 amino acids long. Germline-derived CDR1 and CDR2 are SGHVS and FNYEAQ. V shed 2 bases, J shed 8 bases, and the junction held 11 bases outside the gene matches.

The chain combines TRBV28 with TRBJ1-6, with D possibly matching TRBD1 (5 bases). The length of the CDR3 is 15 residues. Germline CDR1 is MDHEN and CDR2 is SYDVKM. The V gene lost 5 bases and the J gene lost 4 bases, with 12 bases spanning the gap. CDR3 bases: TGTGCCAGCAGTCGACAGATTTCATATAATTCACCCCTCCACTTT. It translates to CASSRQISYNSPLHF.

The gene calls are TRBV6-1 and TRBJ1-3, with 11 bases fitting TRBD1. The CDR3 loop spans 16 amino acids. V shed 2 bases and J 2 bases; nucleotides not matched to a gene: 2. The germline gives CDR1 MNHNS, CDR2 SASEGT. CDR3: CASSETGQGAGNTIYF. The CDR3 DNA follows: TGTGCCAGCAGTGAAACGGGACAGGGGGCTGGAAACACCATATATTTT.

This sequence joins TRBV28 and TRBJ2-1; 8 bases map to TRBD1. The junction had 0 bases not matched to a gene; V was cut back by 2 bases and J by 0 bases. The CDR3 is 15 residues long. Germline CDR1 reads MDHEN; CDR2 reads SYDVKM. The CDR3 DNA reads as TGTGCCAGCAGTTTAGGGACAGGCTCCTACAATGAGCAGTTCTTC. It encodes CASSLGTGSYNEQFF.

V usage is TRBV7-9 and J usage is TRBJ2-1, with D possibly TRBD2 on 5 matching bases. V was trimmed by 5 bases and J by 7 bases, leaving 9 bases between them. This CDR3 is 12 amino acids long. CDR1 is SEHNR, CDR2 FQNEAQ, per germline (reference sequence). CDR3 in amino acids: CASSLDLNEQFF. As DNA, the CDR3 is TGTGCCAGCAGCCTGGACTTGAATGAGCAGTTCTTC.

This chain links TRBV30 with TRBJ1-4; D unclear. The germline V gene has CDR1 GTSNPN and CDR2 SVGIG (reference sequence). The V end was cut by 3 bases, the J end by 3 bases, with 8 bases between. The CDR3 is 13 residues long. The CDR3 DNA reads as TGTGCCTGGAGCCCTGGCCCTAATGAAAAACTGTTTTTT. Translation: CAWSPGPNEKLFF.

The rearrangement joins TRBV7-9 to TRBJ2-2; the match to TRBD1 covers 7 bases. V shed 1 base and J 6 bases; nucleotides not matched to a gene: 8. The CDR3 covers 16 residues. The V gene's germline CDR1 is SEHNR and CDR2 FQNEAQ (reference sequence). Here the CDR3 DNA reads TGTGCCAGCAGCTTAGTTGAGGGGGCGACGGCCGGGGAGCTGTTTTTT. It codes for CASSLVEGATAGELFF.

The rearrangement joins TRBV11-3 to TRBJ2-2, with 8 positions matching TRBD1. Per the germline V gene, CDR1 is SGHNT and CDR2 is YENEEA. The CDR3 totals 16 residues. V lost 4 bases to trimming and J lost 3 bases; unmatched junction nucleotides: 7. CDR3 sequence reads: CASSSFDRGDTGELFF. The CDR3 DNA is TGTGCCAGCAGCTCGTTCGACAGGGGTGACACCGGGGAGCTGTTTTTT.

The chain combines TRBV5-1 with TRBJ2-2, with 9 bases identical to TRBD1. The V gene's germline CDR1 is SGHRS and CDR2 YFSETQ. CDR3 size: 15 residues. Trimming took 5 bases from V and 6 from J; bases not matched to a gene: 8. The CDR3 is CASSQVQGAAGELFF. DNA for the CDR3: TGCGCCAGCAGTCAAGTACAGGGGGCGGCCGGGGAGCTGTTTTTT.

The CDR3 region has the DNA TGTGCCAGCAGCTTAGCCCGGGACAGTTACAATGAGCAGTTCTTC. As protein: CASSLARDSYNEQFF. This chain joins TRBV7-6 and TRBJ2-1; 7 bases map to TRBD1. J gave up 4 bases and V 0 bases, and 3 bases lay outside the gene matches. This CDR3 has 15 amino acids. The V gene's germline CDR1 is SGHVS and CDR2 FNYEAQ. Filled out from reference TRBV7-6 and TRBJ2-1, the complete variable domain reads GAGVSQSPRYKVTKRGQDVALRCDPISGHVSLYWYRQALGQGPEFLTYFNYEAQQDKSGLPNDRFSAERPEGSISTLTIQRTEQRDSAMYRCASSLARDSYNEQFFGPGTRLTVL.